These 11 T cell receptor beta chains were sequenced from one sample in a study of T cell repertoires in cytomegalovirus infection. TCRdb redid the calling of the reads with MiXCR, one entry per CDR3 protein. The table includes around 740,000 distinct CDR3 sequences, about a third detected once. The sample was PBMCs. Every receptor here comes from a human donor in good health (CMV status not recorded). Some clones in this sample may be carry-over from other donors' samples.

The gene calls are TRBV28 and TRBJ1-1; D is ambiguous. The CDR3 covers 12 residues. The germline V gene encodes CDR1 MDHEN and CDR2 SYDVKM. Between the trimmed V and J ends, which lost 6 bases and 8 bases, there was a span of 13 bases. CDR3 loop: CASSPSVGEAFF. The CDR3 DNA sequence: TGTGCCAGCAGCCCTTCCGTCGGGGAAGCTTTCTTT.

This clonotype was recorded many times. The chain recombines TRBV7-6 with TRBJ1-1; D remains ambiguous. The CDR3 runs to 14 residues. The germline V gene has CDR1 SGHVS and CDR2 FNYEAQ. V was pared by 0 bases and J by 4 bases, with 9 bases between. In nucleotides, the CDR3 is TGTGCCAGCAGCTTAGCACTGACGAGCACTGAAGCTTTCTTT. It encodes CASSLALTSTEAFF.

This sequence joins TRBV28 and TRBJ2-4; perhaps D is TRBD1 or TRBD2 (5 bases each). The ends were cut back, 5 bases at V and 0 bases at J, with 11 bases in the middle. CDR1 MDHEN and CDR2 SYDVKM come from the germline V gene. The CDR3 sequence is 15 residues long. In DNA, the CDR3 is TGTGCCAGCAGTGGGACGGGGCTAGCCAAAAACATTCAGTACTTC. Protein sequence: CASSGTGLAKNIQYF.

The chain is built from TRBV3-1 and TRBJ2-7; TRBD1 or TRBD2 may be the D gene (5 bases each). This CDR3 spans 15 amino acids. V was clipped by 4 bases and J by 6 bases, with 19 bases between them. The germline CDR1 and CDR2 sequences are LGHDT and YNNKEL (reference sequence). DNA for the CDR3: TGTGCCAGCAGCCGAATAGGGGACGGAGCTACCGAGCAGTACTTC. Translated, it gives CASSRIGDGATEQYF.

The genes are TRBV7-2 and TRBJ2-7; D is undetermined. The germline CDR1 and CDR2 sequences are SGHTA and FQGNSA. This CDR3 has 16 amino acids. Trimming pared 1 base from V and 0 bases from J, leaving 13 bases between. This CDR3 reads CASSLEMAGASYEQYF. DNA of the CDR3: TGTGCCAGCAGCTTAGAGATGGCAGGCGCCTCCTACGAGCAGTACTTC.

The CDR3 nucleotides are TGTGCCAGCAGTTACGGGGTTAGCGGGAACACCGGGGAGCTGTTTTTT. As protein: CASSYGVSGNTGELFF. V and J are TRBV6-1 and TRBJ2-2, with D maybe TRBD2 (6 bases). Deletions cut 5 bases from V and 1 base from J, with 14 bases between. The germline V gene encodes CDR1 MNHNS and CDR2 SASEGT. The CDR3 runs 16 residues.

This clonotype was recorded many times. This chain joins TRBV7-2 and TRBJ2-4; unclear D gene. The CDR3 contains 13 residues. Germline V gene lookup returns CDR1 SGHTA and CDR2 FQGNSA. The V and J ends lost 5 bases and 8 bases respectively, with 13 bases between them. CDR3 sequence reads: CASSPRWVDIQYF. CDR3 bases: TGTGCCAGCAGCCCCCGGTGGGTGGACATTCAGTACTTC.

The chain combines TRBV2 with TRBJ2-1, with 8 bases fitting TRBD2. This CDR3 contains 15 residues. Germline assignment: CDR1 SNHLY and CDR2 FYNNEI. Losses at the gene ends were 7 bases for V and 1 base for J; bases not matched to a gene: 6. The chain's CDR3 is CASNSGGPSYNEQFF. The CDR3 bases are TGTGCCAGCAATTCGGGGGGGCCGTCCTACAATGAGCAGTTCTTC.

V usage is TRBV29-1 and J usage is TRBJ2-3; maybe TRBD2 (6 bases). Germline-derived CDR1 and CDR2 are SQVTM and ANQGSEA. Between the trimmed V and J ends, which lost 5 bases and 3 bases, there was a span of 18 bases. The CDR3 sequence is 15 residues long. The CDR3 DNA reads TGCAGCGTTACTTCTCCCGGGAGAGGGACAGATACGCAGTATTTT. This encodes CSVTSPGRGTDTQYF.

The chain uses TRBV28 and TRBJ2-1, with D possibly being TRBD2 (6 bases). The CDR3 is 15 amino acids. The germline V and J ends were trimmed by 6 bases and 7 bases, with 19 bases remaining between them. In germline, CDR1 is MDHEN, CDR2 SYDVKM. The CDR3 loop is CASRGTGPGRNEQFF. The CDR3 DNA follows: TGTGCCAGCAGGGGGACTGGCCCTGGTAGGAATGAGCAGTTCTTC. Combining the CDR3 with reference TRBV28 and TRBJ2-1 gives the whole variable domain DVKVTQSSRYLVKRTGEKVFLECVQDMDHENMFWYRQDPGLGLRLIYFSYDVKMKEKGDIPEGYSVSREKKERFSLILESASTNQTSMYLCASRGTGPGRNEQFFGPGTRLTVL.

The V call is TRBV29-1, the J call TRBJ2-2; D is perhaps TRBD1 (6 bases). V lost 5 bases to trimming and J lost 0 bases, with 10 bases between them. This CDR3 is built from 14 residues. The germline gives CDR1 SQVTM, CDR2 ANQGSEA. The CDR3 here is CSVYRAPNTGELFF. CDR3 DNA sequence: TGCAGCGTTTACAGGGCCCCGAACACCGGGGAGCTGTTTTTT.